This T cell receptor (beta chain) was identified during a study of T cell responses to AZD1222 COVID-19 vaccine. Study-wide points: Nearly half of spike-specific TCRs reportedly target unmutated variant regions.

A word on this clone: Its antigen is undetermined.

Germline assignment: CDR1 SEHNR and CDR2 FQNEAQ (reference sequence). The ends were cut back, 8 bases at V and 2 bases at J, with 16 bases in the middle. This CDR3 has 14 residues. Clones were sequenced by immunoSEQ multiplex PCR, and TCRdb holds only the in-frame ones, with some missing. Here the sample spans about 86,000 clones, roughly 90% being singletons. The origin of this receptor is an adult in good health. V usage is TRBV7-9 and J usage is TRBJ2-7, with TRBD2 as a possible D gene (7 bases). Sample: peripheral blood, taken on day 0 of AZD1222 vaccination. The CDR3 DNA reads TGTGCCAGCGCTCTTGGGGGGGCGACCTACGAGCAGTACTTC. Its protein product is CASALGGATYEQYF.